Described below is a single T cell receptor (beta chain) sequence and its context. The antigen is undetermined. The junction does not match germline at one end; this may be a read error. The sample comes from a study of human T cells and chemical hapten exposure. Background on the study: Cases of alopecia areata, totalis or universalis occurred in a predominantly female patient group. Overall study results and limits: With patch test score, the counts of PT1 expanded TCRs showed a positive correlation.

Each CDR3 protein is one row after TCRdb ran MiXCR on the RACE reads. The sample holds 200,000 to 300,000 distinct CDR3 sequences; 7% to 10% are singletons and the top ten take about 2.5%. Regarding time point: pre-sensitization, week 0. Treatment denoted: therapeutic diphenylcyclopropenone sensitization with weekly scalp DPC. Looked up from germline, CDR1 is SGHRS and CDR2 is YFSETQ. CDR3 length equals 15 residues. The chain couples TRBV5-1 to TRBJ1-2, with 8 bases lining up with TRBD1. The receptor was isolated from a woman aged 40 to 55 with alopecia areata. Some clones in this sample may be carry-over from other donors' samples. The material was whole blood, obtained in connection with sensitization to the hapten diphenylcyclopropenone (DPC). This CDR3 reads CASSLGQAANYGYTF. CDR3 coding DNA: TGCGCCAGCAGTTTGGGACAGGCAGCTAACTATGGCTACACCTTC.